Sequencing of this T cell receptor beta chain was carried out in a study of blood T cell repertoires in COVID-19. Assay: immunoSEQ multiplex PCR; the TCRdb copy retains only in-frame clones and omits some. The sample shows about 68,000 clones, over 75% of them seen only once. The CDR3 is made up of 11 amino acids. With V trimmed by 8 bases and J by 4 bases, 1 base remained unmatched. Germline CDR1 and CDR2: SNHLY and FYNNEI. The TCR originated in a man aged 40-49 years with COVID-19, enrolled during active disease. The sequencing sample was made of peripheral blood. This chain joins TRBV2 and TRBJ1-2; TRBD1 matches at 7 bases. The CDR3 loop reads CASRQGYGYTF. The CDR3 nucleotides read TGTGCCAGCCGACAGGGCTATGGCTACACCTTC.